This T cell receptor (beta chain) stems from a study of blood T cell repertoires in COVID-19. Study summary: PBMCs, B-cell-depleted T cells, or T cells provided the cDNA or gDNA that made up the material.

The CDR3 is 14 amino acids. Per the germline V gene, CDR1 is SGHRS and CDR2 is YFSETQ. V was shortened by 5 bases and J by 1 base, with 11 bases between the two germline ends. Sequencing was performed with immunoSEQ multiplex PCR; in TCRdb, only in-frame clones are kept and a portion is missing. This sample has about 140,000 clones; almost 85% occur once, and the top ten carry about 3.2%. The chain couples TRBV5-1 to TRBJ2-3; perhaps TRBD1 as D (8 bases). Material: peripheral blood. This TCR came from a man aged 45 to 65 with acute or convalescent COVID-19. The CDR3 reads CASRAGQGTDTQYF. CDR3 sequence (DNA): TGCGCCAGCAGAGCGGGACAGGGCACAGATACGCAGTATTTT.